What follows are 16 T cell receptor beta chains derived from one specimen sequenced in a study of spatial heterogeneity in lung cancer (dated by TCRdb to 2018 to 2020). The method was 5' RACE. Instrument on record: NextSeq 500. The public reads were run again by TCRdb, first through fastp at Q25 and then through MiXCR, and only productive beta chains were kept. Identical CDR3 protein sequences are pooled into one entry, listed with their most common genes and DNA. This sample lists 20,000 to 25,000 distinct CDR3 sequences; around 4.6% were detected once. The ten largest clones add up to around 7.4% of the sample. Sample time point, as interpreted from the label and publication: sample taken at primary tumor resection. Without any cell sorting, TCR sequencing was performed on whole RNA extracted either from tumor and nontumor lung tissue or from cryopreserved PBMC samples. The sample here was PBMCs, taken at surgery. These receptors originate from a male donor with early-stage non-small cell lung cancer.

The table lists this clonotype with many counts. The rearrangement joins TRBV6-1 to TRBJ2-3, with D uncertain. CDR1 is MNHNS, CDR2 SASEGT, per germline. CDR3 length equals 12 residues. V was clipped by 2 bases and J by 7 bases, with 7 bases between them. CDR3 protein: CASSEQLHTQYF. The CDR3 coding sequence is TGTGCCAGCAGTGAACAACTACATACGCAGTATTTT.

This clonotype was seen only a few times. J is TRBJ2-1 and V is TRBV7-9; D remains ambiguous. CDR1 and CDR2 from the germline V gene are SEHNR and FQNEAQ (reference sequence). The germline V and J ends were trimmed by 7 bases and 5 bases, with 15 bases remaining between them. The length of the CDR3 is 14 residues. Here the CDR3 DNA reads TGTGCCAGCATCAATTCTCAAGTGCACAATGAGCAGTTCTTC. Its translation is CASINSQVHNEQFF.

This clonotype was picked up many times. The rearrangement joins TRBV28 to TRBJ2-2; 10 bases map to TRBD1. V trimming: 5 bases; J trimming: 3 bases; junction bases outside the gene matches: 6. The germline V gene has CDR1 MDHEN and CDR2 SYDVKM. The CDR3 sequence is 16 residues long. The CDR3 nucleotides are TGTGCCAGCAGTCAGCCGGGACAGGGGTACACCGGGGAGCTGTTTTTT. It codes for CASSQPGQGYTGELFF.

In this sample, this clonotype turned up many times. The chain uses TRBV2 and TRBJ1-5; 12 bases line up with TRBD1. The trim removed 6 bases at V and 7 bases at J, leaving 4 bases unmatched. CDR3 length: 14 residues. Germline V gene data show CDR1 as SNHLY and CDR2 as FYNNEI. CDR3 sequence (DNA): TGTGCCAGCAGGGGACAGGGGGCGCGGCAGCCCCAGCATTTT. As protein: CASRGQGARQPQHF.

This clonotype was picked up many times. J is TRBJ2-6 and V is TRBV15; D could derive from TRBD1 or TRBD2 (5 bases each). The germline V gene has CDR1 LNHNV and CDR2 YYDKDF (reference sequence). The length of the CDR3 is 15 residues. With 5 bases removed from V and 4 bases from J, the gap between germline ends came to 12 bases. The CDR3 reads CATSSRGSGANVLTF. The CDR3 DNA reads TGTGCCACCAGCTCGAGGGGCTCCGGGGCCAACGTCCTGACTTTC.

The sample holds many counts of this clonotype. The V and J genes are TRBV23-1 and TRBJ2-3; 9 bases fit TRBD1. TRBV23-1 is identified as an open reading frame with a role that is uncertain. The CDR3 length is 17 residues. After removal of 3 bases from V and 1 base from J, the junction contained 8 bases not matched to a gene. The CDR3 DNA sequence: TGCGCCAGCAGTCAGTTAGACAGGGGGTGTGGCACAGATACGCAGTATTTT. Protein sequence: CASSQLDRGCGTDTQYF.

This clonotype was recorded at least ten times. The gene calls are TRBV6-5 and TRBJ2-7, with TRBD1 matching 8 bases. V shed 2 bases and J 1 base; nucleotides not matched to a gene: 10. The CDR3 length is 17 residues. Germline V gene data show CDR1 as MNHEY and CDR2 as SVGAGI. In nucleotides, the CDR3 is TGTGCCAGCAGTTACACGGGGCGGACAGGGAGGTCCTACGAGCAGTACTTC. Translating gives CASSYTGRTGRSYEQYF.

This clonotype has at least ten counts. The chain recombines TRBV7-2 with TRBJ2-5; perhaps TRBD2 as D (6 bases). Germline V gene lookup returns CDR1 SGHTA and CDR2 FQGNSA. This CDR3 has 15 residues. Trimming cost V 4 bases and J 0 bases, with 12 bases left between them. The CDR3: CASSSGGEYQETQYF. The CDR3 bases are TGTGCCAGCAGCTCCGGGGGAGAGTACCAAGAGACCCAGTACTTC.

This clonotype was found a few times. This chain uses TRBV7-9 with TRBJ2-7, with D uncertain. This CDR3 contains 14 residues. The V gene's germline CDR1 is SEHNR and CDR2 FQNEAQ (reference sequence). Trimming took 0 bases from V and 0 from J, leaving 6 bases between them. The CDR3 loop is CASSLATVSYEQYF. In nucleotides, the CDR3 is TGTGCCAGCAGCTTAGCGACGGTCTCCTACGAGCAGTACTTC.

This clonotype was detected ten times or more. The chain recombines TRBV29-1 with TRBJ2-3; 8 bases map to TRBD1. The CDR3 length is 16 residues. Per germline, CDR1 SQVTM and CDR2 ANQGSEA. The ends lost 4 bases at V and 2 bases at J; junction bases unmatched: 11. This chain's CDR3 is CSVAQGALTYTDTQYF. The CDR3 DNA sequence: TGCAGCGTTGCCCAGGGGGCCTTAACATACACAGATACGCAGTATTTT.

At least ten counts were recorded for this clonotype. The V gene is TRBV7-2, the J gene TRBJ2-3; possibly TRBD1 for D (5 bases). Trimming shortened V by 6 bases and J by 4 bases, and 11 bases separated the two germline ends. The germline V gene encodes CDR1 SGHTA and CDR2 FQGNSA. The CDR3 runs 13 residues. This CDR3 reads CASRQPTADTQYF. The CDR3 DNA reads TGTGCCAGCAGACAACCGACAGCAGATACGCAGTATTTT.

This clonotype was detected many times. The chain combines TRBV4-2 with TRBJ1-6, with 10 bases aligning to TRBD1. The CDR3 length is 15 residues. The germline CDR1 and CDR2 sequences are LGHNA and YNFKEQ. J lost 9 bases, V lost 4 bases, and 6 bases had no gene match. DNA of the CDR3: TGTGCCAGCAGCCCTCGACAGGGGGCTAGTTCACCCCTCCACTTT. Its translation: CASSPRQGASSPLHF.

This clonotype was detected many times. The CDR3 coding sequence is TGTGCCAGTAGTATCTTTACAGATAGCAATCAGCCCCAGCATTTT. This codes for CASSIFTDSNQPQHF. The rearrangement uses TRBV19 and TRBJ1-5, with D hard to call. The CDR3 runs 15 residues. Germline V gene sequence: CDR1 LNHDA, CDR2 SQIVND (reference sequence). Trimming shortened V by 3 bases and J by 0 bases, and 9 bases separated the two germline ends. Filled out from reference TRBV19 and TRBJ1-5, the complete variable domain reads DGGITQSPKYLFRKEGQNVTLSCEQNLNHDAMYWYRQDPGQGLRLIYYSQIVNDFQKGDIAEGYSVSREKKESFPLTVTSAQKNPTAFYLCASSIFTDSNQPQHFGDGTRLSIL.

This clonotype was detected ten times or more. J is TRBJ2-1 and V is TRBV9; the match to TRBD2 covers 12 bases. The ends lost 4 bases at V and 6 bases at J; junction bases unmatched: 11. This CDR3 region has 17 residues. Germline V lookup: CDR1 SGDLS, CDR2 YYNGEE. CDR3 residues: CASSLSSGGALANEQFF. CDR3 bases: TGTGCCAGCAGCTTGTCTAGCGGGGGGGCCCTAGCCAATGAGCAGTTCTTC.

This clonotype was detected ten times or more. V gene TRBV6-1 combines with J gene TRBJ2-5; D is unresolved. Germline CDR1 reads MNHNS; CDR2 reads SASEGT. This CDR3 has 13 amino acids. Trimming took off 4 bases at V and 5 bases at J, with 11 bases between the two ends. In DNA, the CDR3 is TGTGCCAGCAGTGGGGTGGGCTTGGAGACCCAGTACTTC. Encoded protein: CASSGVGLETQYF.

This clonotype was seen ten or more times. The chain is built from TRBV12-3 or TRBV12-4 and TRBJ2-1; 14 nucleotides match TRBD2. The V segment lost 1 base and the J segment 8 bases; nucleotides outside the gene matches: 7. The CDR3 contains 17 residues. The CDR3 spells CASSLVVGTSGGYEQFF. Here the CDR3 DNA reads TGTGCCAGCAGTTTAGTCGTAGGGACTAGCGGGGGCTATGAGCAGTTCTTC.